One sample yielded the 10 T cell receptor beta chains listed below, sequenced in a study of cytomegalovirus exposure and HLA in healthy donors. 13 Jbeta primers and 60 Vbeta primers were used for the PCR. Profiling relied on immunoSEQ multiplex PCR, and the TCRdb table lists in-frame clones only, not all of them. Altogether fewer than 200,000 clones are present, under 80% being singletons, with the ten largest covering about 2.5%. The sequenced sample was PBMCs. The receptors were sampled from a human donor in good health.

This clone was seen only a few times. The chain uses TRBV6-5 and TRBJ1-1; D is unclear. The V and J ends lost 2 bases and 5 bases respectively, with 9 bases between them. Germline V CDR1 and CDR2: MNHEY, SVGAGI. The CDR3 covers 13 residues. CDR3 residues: CASSYGRRTEAFF. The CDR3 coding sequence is TGTGCCAGCAGTTACGGCCGGAGGACTGAAGCTTTCTTT.

The CDR3 coding sequence is TGTGCCAGCACTGTGCGGCAACAGGGAACTAATGAAAAACTGTTTTTT. This translates into CASTVRQQGTNEKLFF. The chain has TRBV2 and TRBJ1-4, with a weak D call TRBD1 (6 bases). This CDR3 contains 16 residues. Trimming pared 7 bases from V and 1 base from J, leaving 16 bases between. CDR1 is SNHLY, CDR2 FYNNEI, per germline.

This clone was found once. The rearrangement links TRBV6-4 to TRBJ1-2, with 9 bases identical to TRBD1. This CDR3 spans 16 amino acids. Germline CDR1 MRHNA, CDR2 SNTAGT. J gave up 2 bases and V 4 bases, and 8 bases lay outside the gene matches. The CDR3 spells CASSGWGTGTNYGYTF. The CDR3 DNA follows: TGTGCCAGCAGTGGTTGGGGGACAGGGACGAACTATGGCTACACCTTC.

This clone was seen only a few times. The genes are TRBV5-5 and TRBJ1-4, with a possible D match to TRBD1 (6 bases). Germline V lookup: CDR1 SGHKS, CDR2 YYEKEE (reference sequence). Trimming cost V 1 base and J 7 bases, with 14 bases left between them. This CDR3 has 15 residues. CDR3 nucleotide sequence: TGTGCCAGCAGCTTGTTGAAAGGGGGTGGTGAAAAACTGTTTTTT. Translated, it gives CASSLLKGGGEKLFF.

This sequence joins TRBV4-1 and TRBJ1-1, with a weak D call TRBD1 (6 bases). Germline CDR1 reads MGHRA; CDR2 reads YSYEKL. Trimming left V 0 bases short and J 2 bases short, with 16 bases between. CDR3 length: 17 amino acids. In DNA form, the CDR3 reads TGCGCCAGCAGCCAAGATCCCATGCTCAGGGGTAACACTGAAGCTTTCTTT. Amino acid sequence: CASSQDPMLRGNTEAFF.

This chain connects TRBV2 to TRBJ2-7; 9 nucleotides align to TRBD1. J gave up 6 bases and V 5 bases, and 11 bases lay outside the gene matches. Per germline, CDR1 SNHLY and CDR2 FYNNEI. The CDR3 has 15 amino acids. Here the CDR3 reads CASSRTWGQGGEQYF. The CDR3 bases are TGTGCCAGCAGTCGTACGTGGGGACAGGGCGGCGAGCAGTACTTC.

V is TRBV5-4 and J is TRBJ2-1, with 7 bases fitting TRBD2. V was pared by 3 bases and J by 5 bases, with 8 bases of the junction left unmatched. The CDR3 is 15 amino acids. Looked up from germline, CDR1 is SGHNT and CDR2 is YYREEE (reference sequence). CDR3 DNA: TGTGCCAGCAGCTCCCCGGCGGGGGATAACAATGAGCAGTTCTTC. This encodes CASSSPAGDNNEQFF. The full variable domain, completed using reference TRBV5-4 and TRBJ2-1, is ETGVTQSPTHLIKTRGQQVTLRCSSQSGHNTVSWYQQALGQGPQFIFQYYREEENGRGNFPPRFSGLQFPNYSSELNVNALELDDSALYLCASSSPAGDNNEQFFGPGTRLTVL.

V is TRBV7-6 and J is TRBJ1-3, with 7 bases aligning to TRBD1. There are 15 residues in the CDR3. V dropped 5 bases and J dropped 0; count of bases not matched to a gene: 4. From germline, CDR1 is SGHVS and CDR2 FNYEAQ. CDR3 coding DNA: TGTGCCAGCAGCCCACAGGGGAGCTCTGGAAACACCATATATTTT. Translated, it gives CASSPQGSSGNTIYF.

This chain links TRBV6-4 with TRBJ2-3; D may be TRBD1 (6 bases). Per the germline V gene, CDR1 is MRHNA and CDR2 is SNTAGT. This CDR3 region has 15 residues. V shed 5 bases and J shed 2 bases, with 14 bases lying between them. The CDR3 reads CASSLHGQITDTQYF. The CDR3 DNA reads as TGTGCCAGCAGTCTACATGGACAGATCACAGATACGCAGTATTTT.

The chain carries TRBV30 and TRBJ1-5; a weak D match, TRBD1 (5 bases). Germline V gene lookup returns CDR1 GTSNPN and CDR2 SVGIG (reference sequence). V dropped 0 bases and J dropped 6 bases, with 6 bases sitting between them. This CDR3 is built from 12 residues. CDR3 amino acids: CAWSVQVQPQHF. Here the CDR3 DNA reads TGTGCCTGGAGTGTACAGGTTCAGCCCCAGCATTTT.